These T cell receptor beta chains were read from a single sample in a study of blood T cell repertoires in COVID-19. Sequencing used immunoSEQ multiplex PCR; TCRdb keeps in-frame clones, though not all of them. The sample has 100,000 to 150,000 clones; around nine tenths are singletons. Sequenced material: peripheral blood. Receptors were obtained from a man aged 45-65 years with acute or convalescent COVID-19. The CDR3 runs from the conserved cysteine through the conserved F or W. A D gene is named only where the DNA matches it firmly. Expanded clones are given a class, and other clones once, few, many or no size at all.

J gene: TRBJ2-5
clone size: NA
CDR3 length: 15
D gene: TRBD2
V gene: TRBV11-2
CDR3 protein: CASSLTSGLWETQYF
CDR3 DNA: TGTGCCAGCAGCTTAACTAGCGGCCTTTGGGAGACCCAGTACTTC

J gene: TRBJ2-7
clone size: NA
CDR3 length: 14
D gene: NA
V gene: TRBV30
CDR3 protein: CAWVPQGWSYEQYF
CDR3 DNA: TGTGCCTGGGTCCCACAGGGATGGTCCTACGAGCAGTACTTC

J gene: TRBJ1-5
clone size: NA
CDR3 length: 13
D gene: NA
V gene: TRBV2
CDR3 protein: CASRADSNQPQHF
CDR3 DNA: TGTGCCAGCAGAGCGGACAGCAATCAGCCCCAGCATTTT

J gene: TRBJ1-2
clone size: NA
CDR3 length: 14
D gene: NA
V gene: TRBV25-1
CDR3 protein: CASSEGYGGRGYTF
CDR3 DNA: TGTGCCAGCAGTGAAGGATACGGGGGACGGGGCTACACCTTC

J gene: TRBJ2-5
clone size: NA
CDR3 length: 14
D gene: TRBD1
V gene: TRBV11-2
CDR3 protein: CASSHRDRDQTQYF
CDR3 DNA: TGTGCCAGCAGCCACCGAGACAGGGATCAGACCCAGTACTTC

J gene: TRBJ1-5
clone size: NA
CDR3 length: 15
D gene: TRBD1
V gene: TRBV10-3
CDR3 protein: CAISESTGPNQPQHF
CDR3 DNA: TGTGCCATCAGTGAGTCGACAGGGCCAAATCAGCCCCAGCATTTT

J gene: TRBJ2-3
clone size: once
CDR3 length: 19
D gene: TRBD1
V gene: TRBV4-3
CDR3 protein: CASSQDVGTGGGDSDTQYF
CDR3 DNA: TGCGCCAGCAGCCAAGATGTGGGGACAGGAGGTGGAGATTCAGATACGCAGTATTTT

J gene: TRBJ2-3
clone size: NA
CDR3 length: 15
D gene: NA
V gene: TRBV9
CDR3 protein: CASSVGGMYTDTQYF
CDR3 DNA: TGTGCCAGCAGCGTAGGCGGGATGTACACAGATACGCAGTATTTT

J gene: TRBJ2-1
clone size: NA
CDR3 length: 15
D gene: TRBD2
V gene: TRBV6-5
CDR3 protein: CASIWLAASYNEQFF
CDR3 DNA: TGTGCCAGCATTTGGCTAGCGGCTTCCTACAATGAGCAGTTCTTC

J gene: TRBJ2-1
clone size: NA
CDR3 length: 14
D gene: TRBD2
V gene: TRBV4-1
CDR3 protein: CASSPLLAEDEQFF
CDR3 DNA: TGCGCCAGCAGCCCTCTACTAGCGGAGGATGAGCAGTTCTTC

J gene: TRBJ1-5
clone size: NA
CDR3 length: 15
D gene: NA
V gene: TRBV10-3
CDR3 protein: CATSSDRTSNQPQHF
CDR3 DNA: TGTGCCACATCAAGCGACAGAACTAGCAATCAGCCCCAGCATTTT

J gene: TRBJ1-4
clone size: NA
CDR3 length: 15
D gene: TRBD1
V gene: TRBV3-1/TRBV3-2
CDR3 protein: CASSPGDRTNEKLFF
CDR3 DNA: TGTGCCAGCAGCCCTGGGGACAGAACTAATGAAAAACTGTTTTTT

J gene: TRBJ2-7
clone size: NA
CDR3 length: 14
D gene: NA
V gene: TRBV5-6
CDR3 protein: CASSLSPRPYEQYF
CDR3 DNA: TGTGCCAGCAGCTTGTCTCCTAGGCCCTACGAGCAGTACTTC

J gene: TRBJ2-1
clone size: NA
CDR3 length: 15
D gene: TRBD2
V gene: TRBV29-1
CDR3 protein: CSVEDPSGRAPEQFF
CDR3 DNA: TGCAGCGTTGAAGACCCTAGCGGGAGGGCCCCTGAGCAGTTCTTC

J gene: TRBJ2-7
clone size: NA
CDR3 length: 16
D gene: NA
V gene: TRBV19
CDR3 protein: CASSIDYAAPSYEQYF
CDR3 DNA: TGTGCCAGTAGTATAGATTACGCGGCACCCTCCTACGAGCAGTACTTC

J gene: TRBJ1-4
clone size: NA
CDR3 length: 14
D gene: NA
V gene: TRBV30
CDR3 protein: CAWSTGYFSEKLFF
CDR3 DNA: TGTGCCTGGTCCACAGGGTATTTTAGTGAAAAACTGTTTTTT

J gene: TRBJ2-7
clone size: NA
CDR3 length: 10
D gene: NA
V gene: TRBV5-5
CDR3 protein: CASSLYEQYF
CDR3 DNA: TGTGCCAGCAGCCTTTACGAGCAGTACTTC

J gene: TRBJ1-1
clone size: NA
CDR3 length: 12
D gene: NA
V gene: TRBV5-1
CDR3 protein: CASSLNRAEAFF
CDR3 DNA: TGCGCCAGCAGCTTGAACAGGGCTGAAGCTTTCTTT

J gene: TRBJ2-5
clone size: NA
CDR3 length: 16
D gene: TRBD2
V gene: TRBV19
CDR3 protein: CASSIDSSGSKKTQYF
CDR3 DNA: TGTGCCAGTAGTATAGATTCCAGCGGGAGTAAGAAGACCCAGTACTTC

J gene: TRBJ1-5
clone size: NA
CDR3 length: 15
D gene: NA
V gene: TRBV27
CDR3 protein: CASSFLGAGNQPQHF
CDR3 DNA: TGTGCCAGCAGTTTTTTGGGTGCGGGCAATCAGCCCCAGCATTTT

J gene: TRBJ1-2
clone size: NA
CDR3 length: 13
D gene: TRBD1
V gene: TRBV5-1
CDR3 protein: CASGNRGSAGYTF
CDR3 DNA: TGCGCCAGCGGTAACAGGGGTTCGGCAGGCTACACCTTC

J gene: TRBJ1-6
clone size: NA
CDR3 length: 15
D gene: TRBD1
V gene: TRBV6-5
CDR3 protein: CASSYTDRGGAPLHF
CDR3 DNA: TGTGCCAGCAGTTACACTGACAGGGGAGGGGCTCCCCTCCACTTT

J gene: TRBJ2-1
clone size: NA
CDR3 length: 15
D gene: NA
V gene: TRBV27
CDR3 protein: CASSLGSSSYNEQFF
CDR3 DNA: TGTGCCAGCAGTTTGGGCAGCTCCTCCTACAATGAGCAGTTCTTC

J gene: TRBJ1-2
clone size: NA
CDR3 length: 14
D gene: TRBD1
V gene: TRBV7-2
CDR3 protein: CASSLTTGVRGYTF
CDR3 DNA: TGTGCCAGCAGCCTAACAACAGGGGTTCGGGGCTACACCTTC

J gene: TRBJ2-1
clone size: NA
CDR3 length: 12
D gene: NA
V gene: TRBV9
CDR3 protein: CASSVGGDEQFF
CDR3 DNA: TGTGCCAGCAGCGTAGGAGGCGATGAGCAGTTCTTC

J gene: TRBJ2-1
clone size: NA
CDR3 length: 15
D gene: TRBD2
V gene: TRBV20-1
CDR3 protein: CSASRLAGIYNEQFF
CDR3 DNA: TGCAGTGCTAGTAGACTAGCGGGAATCTACAATGAGCAGTTCTTC

J gene: TRBJ2-5
clone size: once
CDR3 length: 14
D gene: TRBD2
V gene: TRBV5-1
CDR3 protein: CASSLDLAGETQYF
CDR3 DNA: TGCGCCAGCAGCTTGGACCTAGCGGGAGAGACCCAGTACTTC

J gene: TRBJ2-3
clone size: NA
CDR3 length: 17
D gene: NA
V gene: TRBV7-6
CDR3 protein: CASSPTSSGRGTDTQYF
CDR3 DNA: TGTGCCAGCAGCCCGACGAGTAGCGGTCGAGGCACAGATACGCAGTATTTT

J gene: TRBJ1-1
clone size: NA
CDR3 length: 14
D gene: NA
V gene: TRBV7-6
CDR3 protein: CASSSGLENTEAFF
CDR3 DNA: TGTGCCAGCAGCTCGGGACTAGAGAACACTGAAGCTTTCTTT

J gene: TRBJ2-5
clone size: NA
CDR3 length: 13
D gene: NA
V gene: TRBV7-2
CDR3 protein: CASSLAGAKTQYF
CDR3 DNA: TGTGCCAGCAGCTTAGCGGGAGCAAAGACCCAGTACTTC

J gene: TRBJ1-2
clone size: NA
CDR3 length: 15
D gene: NA
V gene: TRBV11-2
CDR3 protein: CASSLDRERSEGYTF
CDR3 DNA: TGTGCCAGCAGCTTAGACAGGGAACGATCTGAAGGCTACACCTTC

J gene: TRBJ2-7
clone size: NA
CDR3 length: 17
D gene: NA
V gene: TRBV5-3
CDR3 protein: CARSLEGRRRLIYEQYF
CDR3 DNA: TGTGCCAGAAGCTTGGAAGGCAGGAGGAGGCTGATCTACGAGCAGTACTTC

J gene: TRBJ1-4
clone size: NA
CDR3 length: 16
D gene: NA
V gene: TRBV3-1/TRBV3-2
CDR3 protein: CASSQDTGKRSEKLFF
CDR3 DNA: TGTGCCAGCAGCCAAGATACGGGGAAGCGGAGTGAAAAACTGTTTTTT

J gene: TRBJ2-2
clone size: NA
CDR3 length: 14
D gene: NA
V gene: TRBV5-4
CDR3 protein: CASSLDMNTGELFF
CDR3 DNA: TGTGCCAGCAGCTTGGATATGAACACCGGGGAGCTGTTTTTT

J gene: TRBJ2-5
clone size: NA
CDR3 length: 15
D gene: TRBD1
V gene: TRBV5-1
CDR3 protein: CASSPDRVYQETQYF
CDR3 DNA: TGCGCCAGCAGCCCTGACAGGGTGTACCAAGAGACCCAGTACTTC

J gene: TRBJ1-3
clone size: NA
CDR3 length: 14
D gene: NA
V gene: TRBV7-2
CDR3 protein: CASSRTASGNTIYF
CDR3 DNA: TGTGCCAGCAGCCGGACAGCCTCTGGAAACACCATATATTTT

J gene: TRBJ1-5
clone size: NA
CDR3 length: 15
D gene: NA
V gene: TRBV15
CDR3 protein: CATSRDMGAGQPQHF
CDR3 DNA: TGTGCCACCAGCAGAGATATGGGAGCGGGTCAGCCCCAGCATTTT

J gene: TRBJ1-6
clone size: once
CDR3 length: 16
D gene: NA
V gene: TRBV25-1
CDR3 protein: CASSDHPAGSGSPLHF
CDR3 DNA: TGTGCCAGCAGTGACCACCCAGCGGGGTCCGGATCACCCCTCCACTTT

J gene: TRBJ2-7
clone size: NA
CDR3 length: 17
D gene: TRBD2
V gene: TRBV7-2
CDR3 protein: CASSFRFSGVSYYEQYF
CDR3 DNA: TGTGCCAGCAGCTTTCGTTTTAGCGGGGTATCCTACTACGAGCAGTACTTC

J gene: TRBJ2-3
clone size: NA
CDR3 length: 16
D gene: TRBD2
V gene: TRBV5-1
CDR3 protein: CASSLGGRSGRNTQYF
CDR3 DNA: TGCGCCAGCAGCTTGGGGGGACGTAGCGGGAGAAATACGCAGTATTTT

J gene: TRBJ1-2
clone size: NA
CDR3 length: 12
D gene: TRBD1
V gene: TRBV7-9
CDR3 protein: CASSQTGSGYTF
CDR3 DNA: TGTGCCAGCAGCCAGACAGGGAGCGGCTACACCTTC